This T cell receptor (beta chain) is from a study of blood T cell repertoires in COVID-19 (TCRdb year 2020). Looking at the study overall: Collaborator samples came from the United States, Italy and Spain and covered acute and convalescent phases of COVID-19. The material from the prospective study consisted of cDNA or gDNA derived from T cells, B-cell-depleted T cells, or PBMCs. The dataset comprised deeply sampled blood TCRbeta repertoires from subjects exposed to, actively infected with, or recovered from COVID-19. The repertoires were released in a freely available public database meant as a resource for research on the immune response to SARS-CoV-2. Samples were obtained from the ongoing ImmuneRACE study (first 160 participants) and from some 1,300 subjects provided by 6 global collaborators. A de-identified subject ID, COVID-19 status, age in years and sex were almost always included in the sample metadata. Where HLA class I and class II types were available, the types were taken from metadata supplied by the sample provider, not from assay-based typing.

Reading from cysteine to phenylalanine, the CDR3 counts 14 amino acids. CDR3 DNA only is kept here, 42 bases in frame from base 1. CDR1 and CDR2, looked up from the germline V gene, are KGHSY and FQNENV. V loses 2 bases of germline sequence and J loses 9 bases, and the interval between the two ends is 14 bases. On this clone: Its binding antigen is unknown. The sample holds no much larger clone one base away, and base qualities are not on file.

A second Seattle source provided samples from volunteer blood donors who had recovered from COVID-19. Each collaborating institution followed its own protocols to collect whole blood in K2EDTA tubes. Collaborator samples were shipped for TCRbeta analysis as frozen whole blood, isolated PBMCs, or DNA extracted from either sample type. TCRbeta CDR3 regions were amplified from genomic DNA using the immunoSEQ Assay, a bias-controlled multiplex PCR. In the paper's pipeline: Within the assay, amplification of reference gene primers was used to estimate how many nucleated cells each sample contained. To quantify the absolute abundance of each unique TCRbeta CDR3 rearrangement, sequence reads were collapsed and filtered. Productive Simpson clonality was computed per sample as the square root of Simpson's diversity index over productive rearrangements. TCRdb mirrors the immuneACCESS table, restricted to in-frame sequences. Some clones are absent from its copies; in checked studies, under half trace to an unresolved V gene, and the reason for the others is unknown. V, J and clone size are those of that table, while D and trimming were read from the DNA. This sample holds 200,000 to 300,000 clones; about 89% were observed only once. The ten largest clones capture over 7.5% of the sample.

What the authors observed across the whole study: The amount of clinical and demographic metadata varied by source and participant and was provided uncurated.

The rearranged segments are TRBV16 and TRBJ1-5; the D gene identity is not certain. The receptor was isolated from a man aged 35 to 55 who had recovered from COVID-19. Input material: peripheral blood. In nucleotide form, the sequence is TGTGCCAGCAGCCAACCCGGGGTTTTGTGGCCCCAGCATTTT. The translation is CASSQPGVLWPQHF.